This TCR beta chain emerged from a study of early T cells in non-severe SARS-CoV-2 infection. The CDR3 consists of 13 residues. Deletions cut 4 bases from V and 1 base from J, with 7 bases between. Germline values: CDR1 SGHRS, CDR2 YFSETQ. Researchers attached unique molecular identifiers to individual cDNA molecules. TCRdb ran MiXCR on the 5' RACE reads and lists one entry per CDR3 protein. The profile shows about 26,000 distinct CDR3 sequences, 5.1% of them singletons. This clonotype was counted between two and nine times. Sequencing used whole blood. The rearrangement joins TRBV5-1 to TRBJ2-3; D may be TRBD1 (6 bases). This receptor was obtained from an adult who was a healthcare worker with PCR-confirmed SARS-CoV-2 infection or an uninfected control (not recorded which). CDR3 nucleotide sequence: TGCGCCAGCAGCCGACAGGGCACAGATACGCAGTATTTT. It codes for CASSRQGTDTQYF.